Within the sample, the clone carrying this T cell receptor (beta chain) is medium-sized. Antigen specificity is unknown. Researchers ran the PCR with 60 Vbeta and 13 Jbeta primers. The table came from immunoSEQ multiplex PCR; TCRdb's copy has only in-frame clones and leaves some out. Of 60,000 to 80,000 clones in the sample, 62% are singletons; the top ten hold approximately 2.8%. The data are from a study of cytomegalovirus exposure and HLA in healthy donors. Study-wide context: An earlier analysis identified approximately 120 million unique TCR beta sequences in about 200 million T cells. Findings of the study overall: When the data were analyzed later, several of the most significant clusters appeared to be linked to common viral pathogens.

This CDR3 contains 14 residues. Trimming left V 1 base short and J 4 bases short, with 10 bases between. Germline V gene lookup returns CDR1 SEHNR and CDR2 FQNEAQ (reference sequence). Sequencing was done on a sample of PBMCs. The clonotype originates from a man in his thirties or forties in good health and CMV-seronegative. The chain is built from TRBV7-9 and TRBJ1-1, with D maybe TRBD1 (5 bases). The CDR3 spells CASSLVLGGTEAFF. In nucleotides, the CDR3 is TGTGCCAGCAGCTTAGTTTTGGGGGGCACTGAAGCTTTCTTT.